This T cell receptor (beta chain) appears in the sequencing data of a study of cytotoxic CD8 clonotypes in ibrutinib-treated CLL. This clone has more than one count but fewer than ten. Germline CDR1 is MDHEN and CDR2 is SYDVKM. The J segment lost 2 bases and the V segment lost 2 bases, leaving 2 bases of the junction unmatched. CDR3 length: 15 residues. Clones were sequenced by immunoSEQ multiplex PCR, and TCRdb holds only the in-frame ones, with some missing. The sample has 90,000 to 100,000 clones, 70% to 80% seen once. The receptor's source is a human donor with chronic lymphocytic leukemia. The chain joins TRBV28 to TRBJ1-2; 10 nucleotides line up with TRBD1. The input for sequencing was PBMCs, taken after 12 months of ibrutinib treatment. CDR3 DNA: TGTGCCAGCAGTTTAGGGACAGGGGCCAACTATGGCTACACCTTC. Translation: CASSLGTGANYGYTF.